These 17 T cell receptor beta chains were all obtained from the same sample, sequenced in a study of control samples from healthy donors and cancer patients. The assay was immunoSEQ multiplex PCR, and TCRdb's table has in-frame clones only and misses some. The table has roughly 120,000 clones, about 86% seen once; the top ten hold around 10%. Input material: blood. Receptor source: a man in his thirties or forties in good health.

This clone came up once. J is TRBJ2-1 and V is TRBV18; 12 bases fit TRBD1. CDR1 KGHSH and CDR2 LQKENI come from the germline V gene. The V segment lost 5 bases and the J segment 4 bases; nucleotides outside the gene matches: 6. This CDR3 has 16 amino acids. The CDR3 nucleotides read TGTGCCAGCTCATGGGGACAGGGGGCCCGATACAATGAGCAGTTCTTC. It specifies CASSWGQGARYNEQFF. The full variable domain, its missing parts supplied by reference TRBV18 and TRBJ2-1, is NAGVMQNPRHLVRRRGQEARLRCSPMKGHSHVYWYRQLPEEGLKFMVYLQKENIIDESGMPKERFSAEFPKEGPSILRIQQVVRGDSAAYFCASSWGQGARYNEQFFGPGTRLTVL.

The chain recombines TRBV2 with TRBJ2-5, with unresolved D. The CDR3 has 11 residues. V gave up 3 bases and J gave up 5 bases, with 4 bases separating them. CDR1 and CDR2 from the germline V gene are SNHLY and FYNNEI. CDR3: CASSDRETQYF. CDR3 DNA: TGTGCCAGCAGTGACAGGGAGACCCAGTACTTC. The full variable domain, with the rest looked up from reference TRBV2 and TRBJ2-5, is EPEVTQTPSHQVTQMGQEVILRCVPISNHLYFYWYRQILGQKVEFLVSFYNNEISEKSEIFDDQFSVERPDGSNFTLKIRSTKLEDSAMYFCASSDRETQYFGPGTRLLVL.

The chain couples TRBV2 to TRBJ2-3; TRBD1 agrees at 9 bases. The CDR3 is made up of 16 amino acids. V shed 4 bases, J shed 3 bases, and the junction held 8 bases outside the gene matches. Germline CDR1 reads SNHLY; CDR2 reads FYNNEI. The CDR3 region has the DNA TGTGCCAGCAGTGCGTCCGGGACAGGGTCGACAGATACGCAGTATTTT. This translates into CASSASGTGSTDTQYF.

V gene TRBV30 combines with J gene TRBJ2-7, with 11 nucleotides matching TRBD2. This CDR3 spans 16 amino acids. Germline CDR1 is GTSNPN and CDR2 is SVGIG (reference sequence). J was trimmed by 0 bases and V by 1 base; bases with no gene match: 5. The CDR3 nucleotides are TGTGCCTGGAGTGGACTAGCGGGGAGAGGCTCCTACGAGCAGTACTTC. It codes for CAWSGLAGRGSYEQYF.

This clone was detected only a few times. The CDR3 region has the DNA TGTGCCAGCAGTGAAGGACAGGGGAACACTGAAGCTTTCTTT. Protein: CASSEGQGNTEAFF. The chain has TRBV2 and TRBJ1-1, with TRBD1 identical over 7 bases. The CDR3 covers 14 residues. Germline assignment: CDR1 SNHLY and CDR2 FYNNEI. With V trimmed by 1 base and J by 1 base, 0 bases remained unmatched.

The chain joins TRBV12-5 to TRBJ1-1; 10 bases line up with TRBD1. Germline CDR1 reads LGHNT; CDR2 reads FRNRAP. This CDR3 region has 15 residues. V dropped 2 bases and J dropped 4; count of bases not matched to a gene: 4. The DNA of the CDR3 is TGTGCTAGTGGTTTGAGGACAGGGGGGGGCACTGAAGCTTTCTTT. Protein: CASGLRTGGGTEAFF.

This sequence joins TRBV5-1 and TRBJ1-1, with D unclear. Germline V CDR1 and CDR2: SGHRS, YFSETQ. The CDR3 is made up of 13 amino acids. Trimming cost V 0 bases and J 6 bases, with 9 bases left between them. The CDR3 loop is CASSLDNKAEAFF. For the CDR3, the DNA is TGCGCCAGCAGCTTGGACAACAAGGCTGAAGCTTTCTTT.

The chain carries TRBV5-1 and TRBJ1-6, with no clear D. Trimming removed 0 bases at V and 13 bases at J, with 5 bases between. Germline V gene sequence: CDR1 SGHRS, CDR2 YFSETQ. The CDR3 covers 11 residues. The CDR3: CASSLEGPLHF. The CDR3 nucleotides read TGCGCCAGCAGCTTGGAAGGGCCCCTCCACTTT.

V gene TRBV2 combines with J gene TRBJ1-5, with D maybe TRBD1 (5 bases). This CDR3 has 15 amino acids. The V gene lost 2 bases and the J gene lost 3 bases, with 11 bases spanning the gap. Looked up from germline, CDR1 is SNHLY and CDR2 is FYNNEI. The CDR3 is CASSETRGFNQPQHF. The CDR3 DNA reads TGTGCCAGCAGTGAAACGAGGGGCTTCAATCAGCCCCAGCATTTT.

This chain joins TRBV2 and TRBJ1-6; perhaps TRBD1 as D (5 bases). Trimming removed 7 bases from V and 1 base from J, with 11 bases in between. This CDR3 is 15 amino acids long. Germline V lookup: CDR1 SNHLY, CDR2 FYNNEI. CDR3 loop: CASTGALSYNSPLHF. The CDR3 DNA reads TGTGCCAGCACCGGGGCACTATCCTATAATTCACCCCTCCACTTT.

This clone was observed once. J is TRBJ1-1 and V is TRBV5-1, with D possibly TRBD1 on 6 matching bases. Germline V gene sequence: CDR1 SGHRS, CDR2 YFSETQ. This CDR3 is 14 amino acids long. With 1 base removed from V and 10 bases from J, the gap between germline ends came to 17 bases. This CDR3 is CASSLSNREKVAFF. The CDR3 nucleotides are TGCGCCAGCAGCTTGAGCAACAGGGAGAAGGTAGCTTTCTTT.

The chain joins TRBV6-5 to TRBJ2-1; D might be TRBD1 (6 bases). Germline CDR1 and CDR2: MNHEY and SVGAGI. V dropped 8 bases and J dropped 0 bases, with 14 bases sitting between them. The CDR3 consists of 15 residues. The CDR3 here is CASADRLYSYNEQFF. For the CDR3, the DNA is TGTGCCAGCGCTGACAGGTTGTACTCCTACAATGAGCAGTTCTTC.

This chain joins TRBV27 and TRBJ2-7, with TRBD1 as a possible D gene (6 bases). Per the germline V gene, CDR1 is MNHEY and CDR2 is SMNVEV (reference sequence). Trimming removed 2 bases from V and 5 bases from J, with 10 bases in between. This CDR3 region has 13 residues. The CDR3: CASSLTYRDEQYV. CDR3 coding DNA: TGTGCCAGCAGTTTAACCTACAGGGACGAGCAGTACGTC.

The chain uses TRBV18 and TRBJ2-3; D possibly corresponds to TRBD2 (6 bases). The germline CDR1 and CDR2 sequences are KGHSH and LQKENI. This CDR3 contains 13 residues. Trimming left V 2 bases short and J 5 bases short, with 8 bases between. Written as DNA, the CDR3 is TGTGCCAGCTCACCAGCCGGGGGAGATACGCAGTATTTT. Translation gives CASSPAGGDTQYF.

V gene TRBV28 combines with J gene TRBJ1-2; perhaps TRBD1 as D (6 bases). The germline V gene encodes CDR1 MDHEN and CDR2 SYDVKM. V lost 10 bases and J 10 bases, leaving 19 bases between the germline ends. This CDR3 has 12 residues. The CDR3 protein is CATRGGGDIYTF. For the CDR3, the DNA is TGTGCCACCCGCGGGGGAGGGGACATCTACACCTTC.

V and J are TRBV5-1 and TRBJ1-4; TRBD1 might be the D (5 bases). V was clipped by 3 bases and J by 6 bases, with 12 bases between them. The CDR3 runs 14 residues. CDR1 is SGHRS, CDR2 YFSETQ, per germline. The CDR3 sequence: CASSSGLGYEKLFF. The CDR3 DNA reads as TGCGCCAGCAGCTCGGGACTGGGCTATGAAAAACTGTTTTTT.

The chain uses TRBV5-6 and TRBJ2-5; maybe TRBD1 (5 bases). V dropped 1 base and J dropped 0 bases, with 10 bases sitting between them. This CDR3 has 15 amino acids. In germline, CDR1 is SGHDT, CDR2 YYEEEE. In DNA, the CDR3 is TGTGCCAGCAGCTTGACAGGTCTGTACCAAGAGACCCAGTACTTC. Amino acids: CASSLTGLYQETQYF.